This TCR beta chain was identified during a study of T cell responses to AZD1222 COVID-19 vaccine. Overall study results and limits: Following two doses of AZD1222, Spike-specific TCR breadth and depth rose. Close to half of all spike-specific TCRs reportedly target regions of the variants that are unmutated.

To note about this clone: What it binds is not known.

The CDR3 is 13 amino acids. Germline CDR1 reads SQVTM; CDR2 reads ANQGSEA. Trimming cost V 3 bases and J 8 bases, with 14 bases left between them. Sequencing used immunoSEQ multiplex PCR; TCRdb keeps in-frame clones, though not all of them. The sample shows 100,000 or so clones, approximately 90% of them seen only once. The sample in question was peripheral blood, obtained on day 0 of AZD1222 vaccination. This clonotype was sampled from an adult in good health. The V and J genes are TRBV29-1 and TRBJ2-1; D is unresolved. CDR3 sequence: CSVDLDLGDEQFF. The CDR3 coding sequence is TGCAGCGTTGACCTCGACTTGGGCGATGAGCAGTTCTTC.